The 4 T cell receptor beta chains given below trace back to one sample, sequenced in a study of tissue T cells after allogeneic stem cell transplantation (dated by TCRdb to between 2021 and 2022). Receptor libraries were prepared by the immunoSEQ multiplex PCR assay. Not all clones reach the TCRdb copy of this immuneACCESS table, which keeps in-frame sequences only. Checked studies attribute under half of the gap to unresolved V genes and leave the rest unexplained. This sample gives several thousand clones in total; about half of them show up just once. The ten largest clonotypes hold less than 8.5% of the sample. The time point label corresponds to: mouse harvest day 7 after allogeneic transplant. Each mouse graft, delivered by tail vein injection, combined 10^6 splenic CD5+ T cells with 10^7 T-cell-depleted bone marrow cells. The sequenced material came from gut tissue. The receptors stem from a female BALB/c mouse given C57BL/6 T cells with graft-versus-host disease after an allogeneic hematopoietic cell transplant.

This clone was seen a few times. Gene and germline names: mouse. The CDR3 extends 1 residue past the end of the read, so its final part is completed from the germline J gene. The chain is built from TRBV31 and TRBJ2-3; 7 nucleotides line up with TRBD2. The CDR3 totals 14 residues. The germline gives CDR1 GKSSPN, CDR2 SITVG. Losses at the gene ends were 2 bases for V and 0 bases for J; bases not matched to a gene: 2. Incomplete CDR3 DNA: TGTGCCTGGAGTACACTGGGGAGTGCAGAAACGCTGTAT. Its translation is CAWSTLGSAETLY. The full CDR3 sequence reads CAWSTLGSAETLYF.

This clone was seen more than once but under ten times. Here the gene names and germline are mouse. The CDR3 goes on 1 residue after the read ends, and that part is filled in from the germline J gene. Other DNA sequences in this specimen translate into the identical CDR3. The genes are TRBV26 and TRBJ2-4; no clear D. There are 13 residues in the CDR3. V was trimmed by 3 bases and J by 0 bases, leaving 4 bases between them. Germline V gene sequence: CDR1 KGHPV, CDR2 FQNQEV (reference sequence). The CDR3 DNA, read in part, is TGTGCCAGCAGTCTCCGTAGTCAAAACACCTTGTAC. Its translation is CASSLRSQNTLY. The full CDR3 protein reads CASSLRSQNTLYF.

A word on this clone: Gene names and germline match the mouse. The sequence runs out 1 residue before the end of the CDR3; the remainder is reconstructed from the germline J gene. The sample carries other DNA sequences with the same CDR3. This chain joins TRBV19 and TRBJ1-2; D gene ambiguous. The CDR3 runs to 13 residues. Trimming left V 2 bases short and J 6 bases short, with 11 bases between. Germline V gene sequence: CDR1 FNHDT, CDR2 SITEND (reference sequence). The CDR3 sequence: CASSIGEGPDYTF. CDR3 bases read: TGTGCCAGCAGTATCGGGGAAGGTCCCGACTACACC.

A word on this clone: Mouse germline and gene names are used. With the read ending 1 residue before the CDR3 end, the germline J gene is used to fill in that end. J is TRBJ2-3 and V is TRBV26; D uncertain. V dropped 4 bases and J dropped 0 bases, with 5 bases sitting between them. Germline CDR1 KGHPV, CDR2 FQNQEV (reference sequence). The length of the CDR3 is 13 residues. The covered CDR3 bases are TGTGCCAGCAGTCCTACTAGTGCAGAAACGCTGTAT. Protein: CASSPTSAETLY. The entire CDR3 protein reads CASSPTSAETLYF.